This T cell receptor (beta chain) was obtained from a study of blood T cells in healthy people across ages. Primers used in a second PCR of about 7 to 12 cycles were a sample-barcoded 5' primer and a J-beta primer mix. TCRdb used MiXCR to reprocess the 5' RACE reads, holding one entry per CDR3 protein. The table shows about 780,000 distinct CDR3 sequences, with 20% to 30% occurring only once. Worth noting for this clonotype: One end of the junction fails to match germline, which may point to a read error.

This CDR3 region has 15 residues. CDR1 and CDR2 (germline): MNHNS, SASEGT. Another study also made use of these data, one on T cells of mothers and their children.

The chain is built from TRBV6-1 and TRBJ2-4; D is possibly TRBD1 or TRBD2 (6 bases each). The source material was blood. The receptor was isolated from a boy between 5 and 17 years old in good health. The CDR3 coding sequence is TGTGCCAGCAACGACAGGACGGGGGCCAAAAACATTCAGTCCTTC. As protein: CASNDRTGAKNIQSF.